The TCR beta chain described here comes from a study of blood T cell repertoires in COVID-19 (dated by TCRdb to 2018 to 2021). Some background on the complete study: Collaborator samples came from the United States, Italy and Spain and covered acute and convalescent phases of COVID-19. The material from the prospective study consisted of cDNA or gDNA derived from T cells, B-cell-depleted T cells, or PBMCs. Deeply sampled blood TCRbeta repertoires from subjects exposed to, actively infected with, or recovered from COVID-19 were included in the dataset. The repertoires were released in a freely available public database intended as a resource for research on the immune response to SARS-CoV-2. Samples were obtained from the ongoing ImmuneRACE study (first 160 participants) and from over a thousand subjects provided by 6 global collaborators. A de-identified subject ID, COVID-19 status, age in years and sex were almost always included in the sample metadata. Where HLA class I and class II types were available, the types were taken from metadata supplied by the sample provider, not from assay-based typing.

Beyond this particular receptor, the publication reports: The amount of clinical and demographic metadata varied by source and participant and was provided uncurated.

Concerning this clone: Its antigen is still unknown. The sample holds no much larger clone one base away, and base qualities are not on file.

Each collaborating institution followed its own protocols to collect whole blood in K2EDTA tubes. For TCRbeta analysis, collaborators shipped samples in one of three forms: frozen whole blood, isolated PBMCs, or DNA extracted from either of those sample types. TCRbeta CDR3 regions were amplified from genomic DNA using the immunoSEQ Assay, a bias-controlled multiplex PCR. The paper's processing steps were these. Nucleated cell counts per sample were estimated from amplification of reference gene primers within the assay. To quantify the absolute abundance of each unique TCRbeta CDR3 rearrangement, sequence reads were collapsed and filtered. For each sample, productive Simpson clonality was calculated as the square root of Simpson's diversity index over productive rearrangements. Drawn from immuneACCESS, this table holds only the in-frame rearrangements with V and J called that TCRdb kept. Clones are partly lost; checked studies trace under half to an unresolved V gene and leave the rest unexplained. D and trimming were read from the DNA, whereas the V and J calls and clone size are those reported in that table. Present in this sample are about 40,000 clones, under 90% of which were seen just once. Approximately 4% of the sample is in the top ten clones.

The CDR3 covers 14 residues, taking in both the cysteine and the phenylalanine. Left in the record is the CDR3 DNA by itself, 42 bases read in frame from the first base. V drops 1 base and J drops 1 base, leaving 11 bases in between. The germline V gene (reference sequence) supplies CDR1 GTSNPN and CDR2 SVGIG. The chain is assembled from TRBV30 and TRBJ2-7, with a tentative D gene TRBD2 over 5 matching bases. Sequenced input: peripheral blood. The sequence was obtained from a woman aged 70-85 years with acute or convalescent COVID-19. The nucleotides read TGTGCCTGGAGTGGGGGAGCACAGTCCTACGAGCAGTACTTC. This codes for CAWSGGAQSYEQYF.